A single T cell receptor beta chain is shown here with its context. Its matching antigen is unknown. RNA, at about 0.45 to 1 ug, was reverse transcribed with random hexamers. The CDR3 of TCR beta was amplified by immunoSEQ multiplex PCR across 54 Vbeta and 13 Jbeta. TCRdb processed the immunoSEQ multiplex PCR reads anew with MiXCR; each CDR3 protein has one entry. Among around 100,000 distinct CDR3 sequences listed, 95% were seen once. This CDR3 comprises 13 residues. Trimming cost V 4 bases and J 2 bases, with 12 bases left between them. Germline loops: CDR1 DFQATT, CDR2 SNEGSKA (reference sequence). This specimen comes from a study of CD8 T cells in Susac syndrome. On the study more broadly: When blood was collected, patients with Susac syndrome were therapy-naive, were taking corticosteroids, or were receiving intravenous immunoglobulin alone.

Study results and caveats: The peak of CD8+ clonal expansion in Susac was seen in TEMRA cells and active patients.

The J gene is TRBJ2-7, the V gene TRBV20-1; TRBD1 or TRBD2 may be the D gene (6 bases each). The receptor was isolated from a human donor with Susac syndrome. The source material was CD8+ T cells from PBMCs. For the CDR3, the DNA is TGCAGTGCTATTGGGGGGCCAACCTACGAGCAGTACTTC. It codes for CSAIGGPTYEQYF.